This is a list of T cell receptor beta chains from one sample in a study of T cells after yellow fever vaccination. TCRdb re-analysed the 5' RACE reads in MiXCR, keeping a single row per CDR3 protein. The sample holds 550,000 to 750,000 distinct CDR3 sequences, roughly 13% seen once. The sample consisted of PBMCs, taken on the day of the yellow fever booster vaccination. These receptors came from a young man who received the YFV17D yellow fever vaccine. Both conserved end residues are part of each CDR3. Each record gives: D gene, clone size, V gene, J gene, CDR3 protein. D genes are given only for firm matches. A row's size may be missing; if present it is once, few, many or a size class.

TRBD2,few,TRBV27,TRBJ2-2,CASTTGGEWAGELFF
.,few,TRBV15,TRBJ1-1,CATSRGLSNTEAFF
TRBD2,.,TRBV20-1,TRBJ2-1,CSAPPAGGQANEQFF
.,.,TRBV5-1,TRBJ2-7,CASSSATLTYEQYF
.,many,TRBV27,TRBJ1-5,CASSLRGKKNQPQHF
.,few,TRBV5-8,TRBJ1-5,CASNPKGPQSQPQHF
.,few,TRBV25-1,TRBJ2-1,CASSEFVGVGSYNEQFF
.,many,TRBV4-3,TRBJ2-7,CASSQVAAGVYEQYF
.,.,TRBV5-1,TRBJ1-1,CASSFGTGLGDTEAFF
TRBD2,few,TRBV6-1,TRBJ2-7,CASTTSGRGEQYF
.,.,TRBV28,TRBJ2-1,CASSFRDWYRNEQFF
.,few,TRBV27,TRBJ2-7,CASSFGDGVEQYF
.,.,TRBV12-3/TRBV12-4,TRBJ2-1,CASSQLDSGAPYNEQFF
TRBD2,few,TRBV9,TRBJ2-7,CASSSLAGGRSYEQYF
.,.,TRBV5-1,TRBJ2-7,CASSSGGRDYEQYF
.,.,TRBV4-3,TRBJ1-2,CASSQDAGYYGYTF
.,few,TRBV9,TRBJ1-1,CASSTSRLNTEAFF
TRBD1,few,TRBV30,TRBJ2-3,CAWSLAAGGRADTQYF
TRBD1,.,TRBV28,TRBJ1-2,CASRLPGQGNRGYTF
.,few,TRBV6-2/TRBV6-3,TRBJ2-5,CASRPLGAGEETQYF
TRBD1,few,TRBV20-1,TRBJ2-4,CSASHRGQVRYIQYF
TRBD2,.,TRBV9,TRBJ2-3,CASSGASGSGDTQYF
.,.,TRBV2,TRBJ2-3,CASRFQGDTQYF
TRBD2,few,TRBV20-1,TRBJ2-1,CSARDFAGEAYNEQFF
TRBD2,few,TRBV29-1,TRBJ2-1,CSADVAGGREQFF
.,.,TRBV7-9,TRBJ2-7,CASLGWAGSSYEQYF
.,.,TRBV5-1,TRBJ2-5,CASCLQGREETQYF
.,.,TRBV12-3/TRBV12-4,TRBJ2-5,CASSFWSGETQYF
.,.,TRBV7-2,TRBJ2-3,CASSWPTGTTDTQYF
TRBD1,.,TRBV3-1,TRBJ2-2,CASSLLHTGGSGELFF
TRBD2,.,TRBV29-1,TRBJ2-7,CSVRTSGTTDNEQYF
TRBD2,few,TRBV5-1,TRBJ2-3,CASSPGTSGRSTDTQYF
.,.,TRBV19,TRBJ2-7,CASRSKGGTIHEQYF
TRBD2,few,TRBV12-3/TRBV12-4,TRBJ2-1,CASGTSGIDEQFF
.,few,TRBV7-2,TRBJ1-6,CASSSVSRLGSPLHF
.,once,TRBV15,TRBJ2-7,CATSRDSRGAYEQYF
TRBD2,once,TRBV6-2/TRBV6-3,TRBJ2-1,CASSFQRGVEQFF
.,.,TRBV29-1,TRBJ1-2,CSVLIENYGYTF
TRBD2,few,TRBV14,TRBJ2-5,CASSHGGGQAETQYF
TRBD1,.,TRBV5-5,TRBJ2-7,CASSISTGNYEQYF
.,.,TRBV2,TRBJ2-7,CASNPASGFGEQYF
TRBD2,many,TRBV20-1,TRBJ2-5,CSARDTLAGKETQYF
.,.,TRBV19,TRBJ2-7,CASSIGEAGYEQYF
.,.,TRBV20-1,TRBJ1-5,CSARDGQSNSNQPQHF
.,.,TRBV4-3,TRBJ2-7,CASSHLGGEGAYEQYF
.,few,TRBV10-3,TRBJ2-2,CAEATGDPGELFF
TRBD1,few,TRBV28,TRBJ2-1,CASSLDRTVYNEQFF
.,.,TRBV20-1,TRBJ2-2,CSARDSSAGGELFF
.,few,TRBV15,TRBJ1-1,CATSYGGNTEAFF
TRBD2,.,TRBV7-2,TRBJ2-7,CASSRLAGGNEQYF
.,few,TRBV12-3/TRBV12-4,TRBJ1-3,CASSLDPTRGDTIYF
.,many,TRBV12-3/TRBV12-4,TRBJ2-7,CASSQTGHEQYF
TRBD1,few,TRBV20-1,TRBJ2-2,CSASRGQGTGELFF